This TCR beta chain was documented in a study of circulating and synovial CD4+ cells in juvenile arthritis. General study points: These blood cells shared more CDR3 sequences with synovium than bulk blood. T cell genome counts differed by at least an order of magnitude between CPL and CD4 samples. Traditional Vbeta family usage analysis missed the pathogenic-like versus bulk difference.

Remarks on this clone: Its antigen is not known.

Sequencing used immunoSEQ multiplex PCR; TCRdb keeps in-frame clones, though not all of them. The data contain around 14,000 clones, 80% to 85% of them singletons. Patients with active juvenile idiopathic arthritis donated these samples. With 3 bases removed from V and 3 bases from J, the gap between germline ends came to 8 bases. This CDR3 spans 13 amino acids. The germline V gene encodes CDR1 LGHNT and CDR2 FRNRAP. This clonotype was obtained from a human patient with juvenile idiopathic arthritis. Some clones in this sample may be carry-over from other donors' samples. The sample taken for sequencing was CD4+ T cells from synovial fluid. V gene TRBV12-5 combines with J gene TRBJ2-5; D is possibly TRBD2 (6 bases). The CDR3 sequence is CASGFGGEETQYF. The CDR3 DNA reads TGTGCTAGTGGTTTTGGAGGGGAAGAGACCCAGTACTTC.